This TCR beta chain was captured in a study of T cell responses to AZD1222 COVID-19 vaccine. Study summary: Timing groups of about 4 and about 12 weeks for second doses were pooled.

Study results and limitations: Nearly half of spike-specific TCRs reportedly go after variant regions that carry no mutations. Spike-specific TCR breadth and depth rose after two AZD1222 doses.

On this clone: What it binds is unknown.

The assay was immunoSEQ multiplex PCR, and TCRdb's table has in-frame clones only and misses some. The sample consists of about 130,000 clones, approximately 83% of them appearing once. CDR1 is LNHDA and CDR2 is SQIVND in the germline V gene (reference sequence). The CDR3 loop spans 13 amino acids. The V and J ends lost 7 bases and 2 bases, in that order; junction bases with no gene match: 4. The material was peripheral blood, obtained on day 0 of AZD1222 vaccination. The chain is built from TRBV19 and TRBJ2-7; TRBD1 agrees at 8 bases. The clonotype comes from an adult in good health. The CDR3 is CASMRTGTYEQYF. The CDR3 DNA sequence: TGTGCCAGTATGCGGACAGGGACCTACGAGCAGTACTTC.